This T cell receptor beta chain was documented in a study of cytomegalovirus exposure and HLA in healthy donors. Findings and caveats of the study: The authors judged a highly shared variant cluster likely a sequencing artifact. According to an earlier analysis, most TCR beta V segments yielded productive rearrangements about 90% or about 30% of the time. When analyzed later, the rates of TCR association showed variation by HLA locus, with DRB1 the most and HLA-C the fewest. Most TCR sequences showed up rarely, but some public TCRs showed up in many donors.

On this clone: What it recognizes is unknown.

The V and J ends lost 0 bases and 7 bases respectively, with 12 bases between them. Germline assignment: CDR1 MGHRA and CDR2 YSYEKL. The CDR3 runs 14 residues. 13 Jbeta primers and 60 Vbeta primers were used for the PCR. Only in-frame clones appear in the TCRdb table, and some are missing; sequencing was by immunoSEQ multiplex PCR. The data show hundreds of thousands of clones, more than 60% seen once. This clonotype was obtained from a woman aged 55-70 years in good health and CMV-seropositive. Sequenced: PBMCs. V is TRBV4-1 and J is TRBJ2-5; TRBD2 is a possible D gene (6 bases). In DNA, the CDR3 is TGCGCCAGCAGCCAAGATGGAACCGGGGGGACCCAGTACTTC. It yields the protein CASSQDGTGGTQYF.